This TCR beta chain was sequenced in a study of CD8+CD57+ T cells in acquired aplastic anemia. Study details: The sorted CD4+ and CD8+ cells yielded an average roughly 3 ug of DNA.

TCR beta VDJ combinations and CDR3 sequences were profiled from genomic DNA. TCRdb passed the reads through MiXCR, listing each CDR3 protein once. The sample lists about 180,000 distinct CDR3 sequences, about 60% occurring once. Germline loops: CDR1 SQVTM, CDR2 ANQGSEA. This CDR3 is built from 15 residues. Losses at the gene ends were 6 bases for V and 0 bases for J; bases not matched to a gene: 10. Individuals selected for sequencing had exhibited CD8+CD57+ cell expansion on flow cytometry. The V gene is TRBV29-1, the J gene TRBJ1-2, with 7 bases aligning to TRBD1. The sample comprised sorted CD4+, CD8+, or CD8+CD57+ T cells (not recorded which) from PBMCs. This receptor was taken from a human donor with aplastic anemia. CDR3 loop: CSVGGEGFSNYGYTF. The CDR3 region has the DNA TGCAGCGTAGGGGGCGAGGGCTTCTCTAACTATGGCTACACCTTC.